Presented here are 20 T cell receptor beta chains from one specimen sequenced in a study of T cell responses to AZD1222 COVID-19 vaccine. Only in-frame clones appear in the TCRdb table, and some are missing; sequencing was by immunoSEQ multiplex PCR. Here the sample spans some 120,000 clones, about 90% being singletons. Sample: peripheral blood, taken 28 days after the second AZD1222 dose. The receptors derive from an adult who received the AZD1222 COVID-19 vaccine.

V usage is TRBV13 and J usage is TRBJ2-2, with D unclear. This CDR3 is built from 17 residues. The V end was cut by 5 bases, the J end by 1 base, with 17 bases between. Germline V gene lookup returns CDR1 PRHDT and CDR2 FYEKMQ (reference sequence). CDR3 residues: CASSPEGTWGNTGELFF. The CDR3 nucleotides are TGTGCCAGCAGCCCTGAAGGTACCTGGGGGAACACCGGGGAGCTGTTTTTT.

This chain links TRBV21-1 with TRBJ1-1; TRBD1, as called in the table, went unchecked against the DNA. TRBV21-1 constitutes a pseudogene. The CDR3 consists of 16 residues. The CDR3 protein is CASTRQTTAGVTEAFF. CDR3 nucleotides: TGTGCCAGCACCAGACAGACAACGGCAGGGGTCACTGAAGCTTTCTTT.

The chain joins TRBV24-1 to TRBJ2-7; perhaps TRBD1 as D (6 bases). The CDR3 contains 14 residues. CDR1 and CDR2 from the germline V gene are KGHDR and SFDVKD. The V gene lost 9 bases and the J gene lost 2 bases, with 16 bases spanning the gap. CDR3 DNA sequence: TGTGCCACCCGACTCCGGGACACCCCCTACGAGCAGTACTTC. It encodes CATRLRDTPYEQYF.

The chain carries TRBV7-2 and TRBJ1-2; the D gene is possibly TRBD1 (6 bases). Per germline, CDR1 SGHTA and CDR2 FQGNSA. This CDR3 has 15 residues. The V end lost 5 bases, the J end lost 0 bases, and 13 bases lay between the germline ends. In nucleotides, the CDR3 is TGTGCCAGCAGCCGTGGACAGCTAGCTAACTATGGCTACACCTTC. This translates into CASSRGQLANYGYTF.

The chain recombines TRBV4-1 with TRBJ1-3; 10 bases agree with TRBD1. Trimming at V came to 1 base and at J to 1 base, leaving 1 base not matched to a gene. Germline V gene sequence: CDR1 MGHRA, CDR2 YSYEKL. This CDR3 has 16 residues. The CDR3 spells CASSQVDRGSGNTIYF. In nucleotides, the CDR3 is TGCGCCAGCAGCCAAGTGGACAGGGGGTCTGGAAACACCATATATTTT.

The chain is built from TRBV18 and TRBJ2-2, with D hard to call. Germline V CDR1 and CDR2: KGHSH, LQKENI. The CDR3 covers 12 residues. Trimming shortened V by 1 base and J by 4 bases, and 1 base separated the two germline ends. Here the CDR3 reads CASSPRTGELFF. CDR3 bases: TGTGCCAGCTCACCACGCACCGGGGAGCTGTTTTTT.

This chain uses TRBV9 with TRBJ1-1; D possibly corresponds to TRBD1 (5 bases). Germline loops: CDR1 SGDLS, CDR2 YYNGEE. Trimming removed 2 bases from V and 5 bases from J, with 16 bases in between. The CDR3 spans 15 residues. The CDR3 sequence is CASSVLGQKGTEAFF. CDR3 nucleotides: TGTGCCAGCAGCGTCCTCGGACAAAAAGGGACTGAAGCTTTCTTT.

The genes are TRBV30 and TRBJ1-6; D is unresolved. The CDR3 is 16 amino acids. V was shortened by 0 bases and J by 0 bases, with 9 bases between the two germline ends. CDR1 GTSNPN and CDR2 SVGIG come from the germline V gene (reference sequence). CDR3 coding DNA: TGTGCCTGGAGTGTACGGAGACGCTCCTATAATTCACCCCTCCACTTT. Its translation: CAWSVRRRSYNSPLHF.

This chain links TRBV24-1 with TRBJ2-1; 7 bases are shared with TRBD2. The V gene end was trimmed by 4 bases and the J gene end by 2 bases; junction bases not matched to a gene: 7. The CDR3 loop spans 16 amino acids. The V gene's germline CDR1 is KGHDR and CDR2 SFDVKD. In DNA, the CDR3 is TGTGCCACCAGTGAACCGAGCGGGGCCACCTACAATGAGCAGTTCTTC. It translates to CATSEPSGATYNEQFF.

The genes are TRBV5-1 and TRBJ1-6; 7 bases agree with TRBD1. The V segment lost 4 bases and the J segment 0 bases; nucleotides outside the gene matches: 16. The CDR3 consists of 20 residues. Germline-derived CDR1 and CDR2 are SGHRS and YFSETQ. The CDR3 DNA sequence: TGCGCCAGCAGCCTTTCACCACAAGGGACAGCCAGCTCCTATAATTCACCCCTCCACTTT. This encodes CASSLSPQGTASSYNSPLHF. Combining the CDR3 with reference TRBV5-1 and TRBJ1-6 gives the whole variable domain KAGVTQTPRYLIKTRGQQVTLSCSPISGHRSVSWYQQTPGQGLQFLFEYFSETQRNKGNFPGRFSGRQFSNSRSEMNVSTLELGDSALYLCASSLSPQGTASSYNSPLHFGNGTRLTVT.

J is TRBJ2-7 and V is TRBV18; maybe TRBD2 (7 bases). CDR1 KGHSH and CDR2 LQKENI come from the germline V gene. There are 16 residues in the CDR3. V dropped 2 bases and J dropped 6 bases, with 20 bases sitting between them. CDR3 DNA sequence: TGTGCCAGCTCACCAATAGTTTTGGGCGGGGGCTTCGAGCAGTACTTC. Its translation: CASSPIVLGGGFEQYF.

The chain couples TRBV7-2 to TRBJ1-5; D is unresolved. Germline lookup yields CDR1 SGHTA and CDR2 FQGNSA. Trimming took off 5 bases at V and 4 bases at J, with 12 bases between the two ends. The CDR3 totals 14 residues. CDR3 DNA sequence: TGTGCCAGCAGCCTCGAACTTGGGAATCAGCCCCAGCATTTT. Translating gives CASSLELGNQPQHF.

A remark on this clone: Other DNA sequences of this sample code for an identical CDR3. In DNA, the CDR3 is TGTGCCAGCAGCTTAGTGGGGGGTACTGAAGCTTTCTTT. Protein product: CASSLVGGTEAFF. J is TRBJ1-1 and V is TRBV11-2; D possibly corresponds to TRBD1 (5 bases). The CDR3 runs 13 residues. Germline CDR1 reads SGHAT; CDR2 reads FQNNGV. Between the trimmed V and J ends, which lost 1 base and 5 bases, there was a span of 8 bases. The full variable domain, with the rest looked up from reference TRBV11-2 and TRBJ1-1, is EAGVAQSPRYKIIEKRQSVAFWCNPISGHATLYWYQQILGQGPKLLIQFQNNGVVDDSQLPKDRFSAERLKGVDSTLKIQPAKLEDSAVYLCASSLVGGTEAFFGQGTRLTVV.

The CDR3 DNA sequence: TGCGCCAGCAGCTTTCAGGGCACCCTGAATGAAAAACTGTTTTTT. Translating it yields CASSFQGTLNEKLFF. The chain uses TRBV5-1 and TRBJ1-4; TRBD1 might be the D (5 bases). Germline V gene sequence: CDR1 SGHRS, CDR2 YFSETQ. This CDR3 is 15 amino acids long. V was cut by 2 bases and J by 5 bases, with 13 bases left in between.

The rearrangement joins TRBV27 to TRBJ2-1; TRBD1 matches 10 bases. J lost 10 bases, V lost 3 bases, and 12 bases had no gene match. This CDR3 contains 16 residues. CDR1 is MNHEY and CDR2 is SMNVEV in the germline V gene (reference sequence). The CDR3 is CASSFLVTGGLEEQFF. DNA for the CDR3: TGTGCCAGCAGTTTTCTCGTGACAGGGGGCCTAGAGGAGCAGTTCTTC.

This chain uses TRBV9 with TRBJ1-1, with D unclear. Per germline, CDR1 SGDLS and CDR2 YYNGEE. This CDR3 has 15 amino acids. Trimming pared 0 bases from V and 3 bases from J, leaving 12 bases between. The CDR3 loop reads CASSVGSDGDTEAFF. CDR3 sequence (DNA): TGTGCCAGCAGCGTAGGGTCTGACGGGGACACTGAAGCTTTCTTT.

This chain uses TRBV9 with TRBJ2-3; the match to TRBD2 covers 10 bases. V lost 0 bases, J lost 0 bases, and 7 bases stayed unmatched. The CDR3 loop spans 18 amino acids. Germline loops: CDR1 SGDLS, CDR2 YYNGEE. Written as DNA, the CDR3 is TGTGCCAGCAGCGTAGGGGGGCTAGCGGGAGATAGCACAGATACGCAGTATTTT. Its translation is CASSVGGLAGDSTDTQYF. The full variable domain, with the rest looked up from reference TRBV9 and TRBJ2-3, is DSGVTQTPKHLITATGQRVTLRCSPRSGDLSVYWYQQSLDQGLQFLIQYYNGEERAKGNILERFSAQQFPDLHSELNLSSLELGDSALYFCASSVGGLAGDSTDTQYFGPGTRLTVL.

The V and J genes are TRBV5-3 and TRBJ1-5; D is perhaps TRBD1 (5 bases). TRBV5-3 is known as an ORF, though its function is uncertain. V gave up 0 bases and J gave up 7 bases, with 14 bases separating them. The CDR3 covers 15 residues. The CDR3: CARSLEQVWGQPQHF. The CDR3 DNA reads TGTGCCAGAAGCTTGGAGCAGGTGTGGGGGCAGCCCCAGCATTTT.

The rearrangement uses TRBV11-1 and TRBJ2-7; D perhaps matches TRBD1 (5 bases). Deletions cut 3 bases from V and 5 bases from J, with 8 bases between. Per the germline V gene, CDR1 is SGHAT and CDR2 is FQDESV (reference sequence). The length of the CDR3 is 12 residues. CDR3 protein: CASSFTGHEQYF. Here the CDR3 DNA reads TGTGCCAGCAGCTTCACAGGACACGAGCAGTACTTC.

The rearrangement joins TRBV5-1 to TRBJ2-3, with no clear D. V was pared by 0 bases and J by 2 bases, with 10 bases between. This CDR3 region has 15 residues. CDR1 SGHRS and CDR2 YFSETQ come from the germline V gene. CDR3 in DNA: TGCGCCAGCAGCTTGGTAGGACCATCCACAGATACGCAGTATTTT. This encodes CASSLVGPSTDTQYF. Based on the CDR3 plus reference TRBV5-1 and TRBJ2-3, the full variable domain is KAGVTQTPRYLIKTRGQQVTLSCSPISGHRSVSWYQQTPGQGLQFLFEYFSETQRNKGNFPGRFSGRQFSNSRSEMNVSTLELGDSALYLCASSLVGPSTDTQYFGPGTRLTVL.